This TCR beta chain came from a study of shared clonotypes between healthy human individuals. Study-wide results and caveats: Sampling used blood alone; tissue repertoires probably differ.

Generated by immunoSEQ multiplex PCR, the TCRdb table keeps only in-frame clones and is missing some. Of millions of clones listed, roughly 94% are singletons. Deletions cut 1 base from V and 0 bases from J, with 7 bases between. This CDR3 is built from 14 residues. Germline lookup yields CDR1 SGHAT and CDR2 FQNNGV. Comment on this clone: The antigen is not known.

Terminally differentiated effector memory CD45RA+ cells were left out of the naive CD8 fraction, which was CD45RO-negative and positively selected for CCR7. The chain joins TRBV11-2 to TRBJ2-7; no definite D call. This TCR came from a man aged 18-30 years in good health. The sample taken for sequencing was naive CD8+ T cells sorted from blood. CDR3 nucleotides: TGTGCCAGCAGCTTAGGTCAGCCCTCCTACGAGCAGTACTTC. It specifies CASSLGQPSYEQYF.